This T cell receptor beta chain emerged from a study of a mutant IDH1 vaccine in newly diagnosed glioma. TCRdb's table, derived via immunoSEQ multiplex PCR, lists solely in-frame clones and lacks some. The table includes 45,000 to 55,000 clones, 86% detected once. The CDR3 is made up of 16 amino acids. V lost 5 bases to trimming and J lost 4 bases; unmatched junction nucleotides: 13. Germline assignment: CDR1 SGHAT and CDR2 FQNNGV. Time point defined: baseline, week 1 (first vaccination visit). This sample's treatment: pre-vaccination baseline after standard-of-care therapy. There were new WHO grade 3 or 4 astrocytomas in the donors, and these were IDH1-mutant and ATRX-lost.

The material was PBMCs, obtained from a glioma patient treated with radiotherapy, temozolomide or both. The clonotype originates from a man aged 40-50 years with glioma. This chain connects TRBV11-2 to TRBJ2-5; 7 nucleotides line up with TRBD1. The CDR3 DNA reads TGTGCCAGCAGCCGAACTCTGACAGGGTTCGGAGAGACCCAGTACTTC. Encoded protein: CASSRTLTGFGETQYF.